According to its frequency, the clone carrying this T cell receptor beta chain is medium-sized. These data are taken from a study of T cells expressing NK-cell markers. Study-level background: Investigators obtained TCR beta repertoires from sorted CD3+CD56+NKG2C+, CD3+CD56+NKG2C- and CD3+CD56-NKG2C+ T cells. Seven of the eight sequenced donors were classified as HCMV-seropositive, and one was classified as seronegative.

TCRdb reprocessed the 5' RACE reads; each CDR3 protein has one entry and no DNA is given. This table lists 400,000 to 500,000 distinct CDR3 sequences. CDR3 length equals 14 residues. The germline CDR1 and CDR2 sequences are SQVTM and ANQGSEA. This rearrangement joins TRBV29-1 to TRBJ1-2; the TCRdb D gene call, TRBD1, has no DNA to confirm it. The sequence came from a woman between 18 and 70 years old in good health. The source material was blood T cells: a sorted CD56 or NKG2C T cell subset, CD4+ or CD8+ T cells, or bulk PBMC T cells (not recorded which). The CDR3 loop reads CSATTGGIGNGYTF.